This T cell receptor beta chain was observed in a study of shared clonotypes between healthy human individuals. The CDR3 is made up of 14 amino acids. Germline V lookup: CDR1 MNHEY, CDR2 SMNVEV (reference sequence). The V and J ends lost 5 bases and 6 bases respectively, with 16 bases between them. Naive CD8 cells comprised CD45RO-negative, CCR7-positively selected cells, excluding terminally differentiated effector memory CD45RA+ cells. Repertoires were generated with immunoSEQ multiplex PCR, while TCRdb's copy carries only in-frame clones and drops some. The table shows about 2.1 million clones, with around 93% occurring only once.

Sequencing input: naive CD8+ T cells from PBMCs. The rearrangement joins TRBV27 to TRBJ2-5; TRBD1 or TRBD2 may be the D gene (5 bases each). The source is a man younger than 35 in good health. Some clones in this sample may be carry-over from other donors' samples. The CDR3 protein is CASSDWDGRQTQYF. The CDR3 DNA is TGTGCCAGCAGTGATTGGGACGGGCGGCAGACCCAGTACTTC.